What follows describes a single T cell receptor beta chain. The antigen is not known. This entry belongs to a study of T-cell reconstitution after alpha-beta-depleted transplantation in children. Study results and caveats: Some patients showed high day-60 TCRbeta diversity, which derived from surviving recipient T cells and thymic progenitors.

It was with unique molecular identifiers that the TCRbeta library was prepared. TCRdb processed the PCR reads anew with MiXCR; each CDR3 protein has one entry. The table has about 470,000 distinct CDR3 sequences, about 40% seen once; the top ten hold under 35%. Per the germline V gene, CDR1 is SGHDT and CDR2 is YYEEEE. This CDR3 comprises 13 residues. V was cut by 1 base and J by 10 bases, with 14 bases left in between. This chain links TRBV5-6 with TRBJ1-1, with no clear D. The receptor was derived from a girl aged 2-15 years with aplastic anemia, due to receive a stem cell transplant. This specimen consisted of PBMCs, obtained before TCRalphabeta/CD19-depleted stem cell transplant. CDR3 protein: CASSLQPGRGAFF. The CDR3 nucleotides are TGTGCCAGCAGCTTGCAACCCGGCCGGGGAGCTTTCTTT.